These 21 T cell receptor beta chains share one sample of origin, sequenced in a study of blood T cell repertoires in COVID-19. The assay was immunoSEQ multiplex PCR, and TCRdb's table has in-frame clones only and misses some. The sample contains around 100,000 clones, roughly nine tenths of which appear only once. The sequenced sample was peripheral blood. The receptors originated from a man aged 45-65 years with active COVID-19.

The V gene is TRBV6-8, the J gene TRBJ1-1, with D possibly TRBD1 on 6 matching bases. This CDR3 comprises 12 residues. Germline values: CDR1 MNHGY, CDR2 SAAAGT. Between the trimmed V and J ends, which lost 4 bases and 8 bases, there was a span of 11 bases. CDR3 sequence (DNA): TGTGCCAGCAGTTCAGAGCAGGGGGAAGCTTTCTTT. It translates to CASSSEQGEAFF.

The chain uses TRBV2 and TRBJ2-7, with D perhaps TRBD2 (6 bases). With 9 bases removed from V and 0 bases from J, the gap between germline ends came to 18 bases. The germline V gene has CDR1 SNHLY and CDR2 FYNNEI. The CDR3 sequence is 15 residues long. CDR3 nucleotide sequence: TGTGCCAGTCGAACTAGCCGAGGGACCTCCTACGAGCAGTACTTC. Translation gives CASRTSRGTSYEQYF.

V gene TRBV9 combines with J gene TRBJ1-1; D is undetermined. This CDR3 has 14 residues. With 0 bases removed from V and 1 base from J, the gap between germline ends came to 7 bases. CDR1 and CDR2 from the germline V gene are SGDLS and YYNGEE. CDR3 sequence reads: CASSVVQTNTEAFF. CDR3 bases: TGTGCCAGCAGCGTAGTACAGACGAACACTGAAGCTTTCTTT.

The CDR3 bases are TGTGCCAGTAGTACCCGGACAGAGCAGTACTTC. It yields the protein CASSTRTEQYF. V gene TRBV19 combines with J gene TRBJ2-7; weak D call: TRBD1 (5 bases). The length of the CDR3 is 11 residues. Per germline, CDR1 LNHDA and CDR2 SQIVND (reference sequence). The V gene lost 4 bases and the J gene lost 7 bases, with 8 bases spanning the gap.

The gene calls are TRBV11-1 and TRBJ1-4; the D is unclear. CDR3 length equals 14 residues. The germline V gene has CDR1 SGHAT and CDR2 FQDESV (reference sequence). The V gene lost 5 bases and the J gene lost 7 bases, with 14 bases spanning the gap. CDR3 in DNA: TGTGCCAGCAGCCTCGCGTTTGGTGGTGAAAAACTGTTTTTT. Amino acids: CASSLAFGGEKLFF.

V and J are TRBV7-2 and TRBJ2-1; 10 bases match TRBD2. Trimming took 1 base from V and 7 from J; bases not matched to a gene: 7. Germline lookup yields CDR1 SGHTA and CDR2 FQGNSA. The CDR3 loop spans 16 amino acids. This chain's CDR3 is CASSLVVAGGRNEQFF. The DNA of the CDR3 is TGTGCCAGCAGCTTAGTTGTAGCGGGGGGCCGAAATGAGCAGTTCTTC.

The genes are TRBV4-2 and TRBJ1-1; D is uncertain. With 0 bases removed from V and 0 bases from J, the gap between germline ends came to 5 bases. CDR1 is LGHNA and CDR2 is YNFKEQ in the germline V gene. This CDR3 is 14 amino acids long. CDR3: CASSQDILNTEAFF. CDR3 DNA: TGTGCCAGCAGCCAAGATATTTTGAACACTGAAGCTTTCTTT.

J is TRBJ1-2 and V is TRBV5-4; TRBD1 aligns across 7 bases. Germline V gene sequence: CDR1 SGHNT, CDR2 YYREEE (reference sequence). This CDR3 is built from 15 residues. Trimming at V came to 5 bases and at J to 2 bases, leaving 9 bases not matched to a gene. As DNA, the CDR3 is TGTGCCAGCAGTCTTTACAGGGGTTCGAACTATGGCTACACCTTC. Translating it yields CASSLYRGSNYGYTF.

This clone appeared once. This chain connects TRBV5-6 to TRBJ1-1; D ambiguous. The V end was cut by 1 base, the J end by 5 bases, with 12 bases between. The CDR3 loop spans 14 amino acids. Germline-derived CDR1 and CDR2 are SGHDT and YYEEEE. CDR3 bases: TGTGCCAGCAGCTTGTCGGGTATCGGGACTGAAGCTTTCTTT. It translates to CASSLSGIGTEAFF.

This chain's CDR3 is CASRGGQSNTDTQYF. The CDR3 bases are TGCGCCAGCAGGGGGGGACAGTCGAACACAGATACGCAGTATTTT. The chain carries TRBV5-1 and TRBJ2-3, with D perhaps TRBD1 (7 bases). The CDR3 consists of 15 residues. V lost 5 bases, J lost 2 bases, and 15 bases lay in between. Per germline, CDR1 SGHRS and CDR2 YFSETQ.

The chain carries TRBV6-6 and TRBJ2-2; D uncertain. The germline V gene encodes CDR1 MNHNY and CDR2 SVGAGI (reference sequence). V was pared by 6 bases and J by 4 bases, with 18 bases between. This CDR3 spans 16 amino acids. The CDR3 nucleotides are TGTGCCAGCAGCCTCTGGCTAGAGGAGTCCACCGGGGAGCTGTTTTTT. This gives the protein CASSLWLEESTGELFF.

Of note for this clone: Other DNA sequences of this sample code for an identical CDR3. The V call is TRBV12-3 or TRBV12-4, the J call TRBJ2-5; no clear D gene. The CDR3 runs to 11 residues. V dropped 6 bases and J dropped 4 bases, with 6 bases sitting between them. CDR3 sequence: CASSSVETQYF. In DNA, the CDR3 is TGTGCCAGCAGCTCGGTAGAGACCCAGTACTTC.

The chain joins TRBV15 to TRBJ2-3; 7 nucleotides line up with TRBD1. There are 16 residues in the CDR3. Germline CDR1 reads LNHNV; CDR2 reads YYDKDF (reference sequence). V lost 0 bases to trimming and J lost 1 base; unmatched junction nucleotides: 4. In DNA form, the CDR3 reads TGTGCCACCAGCAGAGAAGGGACAGTAGGCACAGATACGCAGTATTTT. Residues: CATSREGTVGTDTQYF.

This chain connects TRBV2 to TRBJ1-6, with 10 nucleotides matching TRBD1. This CDR3 has 17 amino acids. The germline gives CDR1 SNHLY, CDR2 FYNNEI. The trim removed 6 bases at V and 1 base at J, leaving 6 bases unmatched. The CDR3 spells CASRGGQGESYNSPLHF. The CDR3 DNA reads as TGTGCCAGCAGGGGAGGACAGGGGGAATCCTATAATTCACCCCTCCACTTT.

This chain connects TRBV19 to TRBJ1-4; maybe TRBD1 (5 bases). CDR1 and CDR2 from the germline V gene are LNHDA and SQIVND (reference sequence). This CDR3 comprises 14 residues. V dropped 1 base and J dropped 8 bases, with 11 bases sitting between them. CDR3 DNA: TGTGCCAGTAGTATAGCCGGGGGGATGGAAAAACTGTTTTTT. This gives the protein CASSIAGGMEKLFF.

This chain links TRBV11-3 with TRBJ2-3, with 10 nucleotides matching TRBD2. V was clipped by 2 bases and J by 3 bases; unmatched bases: 5. This CDR3 spans 16 amino acids. Germline V gene lookup returns CDR1 SGHNT and CDR2 YENEEA. CDR3 amino acids: CASSLMSGGETDTQYF. Written as DNA, the CDR3 is TGTGCCAGCAGCTTAATGAGCGGGGGGGAGACAGATACGCAGTATTTT.

This rearrangement joins TRBV9 to TRBJ2-3; 9 bases are shared with TRBD2. Germline V lookup: CDR1 SGDLS, CDR2 YYNGEE. The CDR3 sequence is 18 residues long. The J segment lost 0 bases and the V segment lost 9 bases, leaving 17 bases of the junction unmatched. In nucleotides, the CDR3 is TGTGCCAACTCACCCGGGACTAGCAGATCCCCTAGCACAGATACGCAGTATTTT. This sequence encodes CANSPGTSRSPSTDTQYF.

The gene calls are TRBV12-3 or TRBV12-4 and TRBJ2-7; TRBD2 agrees at 9 bases. CDR3 length equals 13 residues. The ends lost 6 bases at V and 3 bases at J; junction bases unmatched: 3. CDR3 residues: CASRSSGGYEQYF. The CDR3 nucleotides are TGTGCCAGCAGGAGTAGCGGGGGCTACGAGCAGTACTTC.

The table lists this clone with a count of one. The chain couples TRBV9 to TRBJ2-1; D perhaps matches TRBD2 (6 bases). This CDR3 comprises 15 residues. Deletions cut 0 bases from V and 6 bases from J, with 13 bases between. Germline CDR1 SGDLS, CDR2 YYNGEE. Here the CDR3 reads CASSVGSGEFNEQFF. The CDR3 DNA reads as TGTGCCAGCAGCGTAGGTTCGGGGGAGTTCAATGAGCAGTTCTTC.

Comments on this clone: The same CDR3 also results from other DNA sequences found in this sample. The chain is built from TRBV11-3 and TRBJ2-7; 7 bases match TRBD2. The CDR3 consists of 17 residues. V trimming: 5 bases; J trimming: 3 bases; junction bases outside the gene matches: 16. Germline V gene lookup returns CDR1 SGHNT and CDR2 YENEEA. The CDR3 bases are TGTGCCAGCAGCCCCAATCTAGGGGTGGGGGGGAGCTACGAGCAGTACGTC. This codes for CASSPNLGVGGSYEQYV.

The chain is built from TRBV4-2 and TRBJ1-1, with D tentatively TRBD1 (6 bases). The germline V gene encodes CDR1 LGHNA and CDR2 YNFKEQ. The CDR3 is 17 amino acids. V shed 2 bases and J shed 7 bases, with 23 bases lying between them. The DNA for the CDR3 is TGTGCCAGCAGCCAAATCCGGGGGCGCGGGGGGTCGGGTGAAGCTTTCTTT. Encoded protein: CASSQIRGRGGSGEAFF.